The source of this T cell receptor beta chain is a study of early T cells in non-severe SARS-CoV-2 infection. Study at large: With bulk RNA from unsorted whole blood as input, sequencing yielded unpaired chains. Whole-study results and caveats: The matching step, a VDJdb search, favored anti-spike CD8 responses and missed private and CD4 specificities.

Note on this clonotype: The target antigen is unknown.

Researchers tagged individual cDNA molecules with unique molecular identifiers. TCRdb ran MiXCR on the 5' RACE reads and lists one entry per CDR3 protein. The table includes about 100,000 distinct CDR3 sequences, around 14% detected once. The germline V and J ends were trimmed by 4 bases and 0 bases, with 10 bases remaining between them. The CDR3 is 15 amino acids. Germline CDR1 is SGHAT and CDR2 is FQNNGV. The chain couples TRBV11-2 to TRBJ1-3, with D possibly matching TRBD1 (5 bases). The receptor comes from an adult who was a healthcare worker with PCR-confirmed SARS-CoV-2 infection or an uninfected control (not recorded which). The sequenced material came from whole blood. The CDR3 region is CASSSQGSSGNTIYF. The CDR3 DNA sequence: TGTGCCAGCAGCTCCCAGGGTTCCTCTGGAAACACCATATATTTT.